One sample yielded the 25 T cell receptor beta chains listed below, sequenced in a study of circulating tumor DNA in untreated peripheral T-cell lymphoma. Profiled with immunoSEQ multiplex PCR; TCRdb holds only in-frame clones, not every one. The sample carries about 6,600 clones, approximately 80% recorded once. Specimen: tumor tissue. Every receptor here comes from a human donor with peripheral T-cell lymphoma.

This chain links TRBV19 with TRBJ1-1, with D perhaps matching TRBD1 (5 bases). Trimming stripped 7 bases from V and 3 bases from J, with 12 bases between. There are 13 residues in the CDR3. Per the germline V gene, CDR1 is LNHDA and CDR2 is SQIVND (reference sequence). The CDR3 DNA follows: TGTGCCAGTACCCAGGGCAGCTACACTGAAGCTTTCTTT. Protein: CASTQGSYTEAFF.

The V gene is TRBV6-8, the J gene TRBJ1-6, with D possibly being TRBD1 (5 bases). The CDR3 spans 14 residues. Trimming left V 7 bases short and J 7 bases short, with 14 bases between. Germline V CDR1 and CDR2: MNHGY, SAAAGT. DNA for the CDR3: TGTGCCAGCAAAATAGGGGCGACGAATTCACCCCTCCACTTT. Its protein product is CASKIGATNSPLHF.

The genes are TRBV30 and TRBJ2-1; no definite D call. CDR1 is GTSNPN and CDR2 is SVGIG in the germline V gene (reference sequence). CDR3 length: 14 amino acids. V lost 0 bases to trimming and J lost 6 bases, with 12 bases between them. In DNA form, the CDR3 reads TGTGCCTGGAGTGTACGAGGAATCATCAATGAGCAGTTCTTC. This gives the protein CAWSVRGIINEQFF.

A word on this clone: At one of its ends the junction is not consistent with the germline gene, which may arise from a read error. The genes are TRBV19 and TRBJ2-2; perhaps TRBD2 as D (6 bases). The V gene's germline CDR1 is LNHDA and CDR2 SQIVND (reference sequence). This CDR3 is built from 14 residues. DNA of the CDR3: TGTGCCTCCGCTAGCGCCAAGAACACCGAGGAGCTGTTTTTT. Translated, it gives CASASAKNTEELFF.

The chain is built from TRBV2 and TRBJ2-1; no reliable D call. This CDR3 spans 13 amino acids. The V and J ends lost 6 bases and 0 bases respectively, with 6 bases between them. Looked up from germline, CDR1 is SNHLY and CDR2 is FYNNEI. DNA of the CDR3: TGTGCCAGCAGCCCAAACTCCTACAATGAGCAGTTCTTC. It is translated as CASSPNSYNEQFF. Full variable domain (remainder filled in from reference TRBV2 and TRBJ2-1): EPEVTQTPSHQVTQMGQEVILRCVPISNHLYFYWYRQILGQKVEFLVSFYNNEISEKSEIFDDQFSVERPDGSNFTLKIRSTKLEDSAMYFCASSPNSYNEQFFGPGTRLTVL.

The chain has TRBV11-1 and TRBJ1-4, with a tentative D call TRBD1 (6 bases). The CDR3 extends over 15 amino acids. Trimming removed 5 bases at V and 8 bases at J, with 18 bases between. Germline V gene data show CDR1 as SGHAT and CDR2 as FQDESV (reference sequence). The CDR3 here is CASSQTKDRREKLFF. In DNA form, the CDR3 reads TGTGCCAGCAGCCAAACCAAGGACAGAAGGGAAAAACTGTTTTTT.

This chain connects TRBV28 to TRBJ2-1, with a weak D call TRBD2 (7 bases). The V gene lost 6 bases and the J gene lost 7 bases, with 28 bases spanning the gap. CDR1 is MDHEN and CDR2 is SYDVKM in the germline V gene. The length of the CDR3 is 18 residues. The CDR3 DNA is TGTGCCAGCAGATTGGATCCCGGAGGGGGGGCCCTTTGGAATGAGCAGTTCTTC. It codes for CASRLDPGGGALWNEQFF.

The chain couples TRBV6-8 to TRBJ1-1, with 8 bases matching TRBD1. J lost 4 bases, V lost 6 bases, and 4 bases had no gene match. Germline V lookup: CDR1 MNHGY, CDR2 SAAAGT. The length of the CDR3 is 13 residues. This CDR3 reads CASRATGGTEAFF. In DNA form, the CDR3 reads TGTGCCAGCAGGGCAACAGGGGGCACTGAAGCTTTCTTT.

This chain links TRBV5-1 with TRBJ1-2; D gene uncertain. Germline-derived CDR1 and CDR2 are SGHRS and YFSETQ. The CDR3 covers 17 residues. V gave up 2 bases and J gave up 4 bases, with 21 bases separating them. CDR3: CASSFSVGLPEFYGYTF. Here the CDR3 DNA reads TGCGCCAGCAGCTTCTCCGTCGGCCTCCCTGAGTTCTATGGCTACACCTTC.

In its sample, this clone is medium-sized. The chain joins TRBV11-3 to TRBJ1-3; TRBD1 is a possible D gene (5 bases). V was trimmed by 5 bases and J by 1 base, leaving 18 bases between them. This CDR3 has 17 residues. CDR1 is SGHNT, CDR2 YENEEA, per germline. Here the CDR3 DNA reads TGTGCCAGCAGCCGGGGCCCGCCCGTCGGTTCTGGAAACACCATATATTTT. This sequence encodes CASSRGPPVGSGNTIYF.

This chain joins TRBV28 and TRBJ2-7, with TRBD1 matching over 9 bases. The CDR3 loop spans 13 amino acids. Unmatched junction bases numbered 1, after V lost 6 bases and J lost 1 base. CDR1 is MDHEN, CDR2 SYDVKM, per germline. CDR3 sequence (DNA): TGTGCCAGCAGGACAGGGGGGTCCTACGAGCAGTACTTC. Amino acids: CASRTGGSYEQYF.

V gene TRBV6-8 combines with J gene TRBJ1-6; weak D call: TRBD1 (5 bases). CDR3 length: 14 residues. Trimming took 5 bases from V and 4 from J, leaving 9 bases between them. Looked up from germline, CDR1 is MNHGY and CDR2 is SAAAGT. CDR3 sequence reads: CASSERQYNSPLHF. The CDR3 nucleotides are TGTGCCAGCAGTGAGAGACAGTATAATTCACCCCTCCACTTT.

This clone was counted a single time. Here the CDR3 DNA reads TGTGCCACCAGCAGGGCCACAAGCGGGGGGGAAGATACGCAGTATTTT. As protein: CATSRATSGGEDTQYF. This chain links TRBV15 with TRBJ2-3; 10 bases line up with TRBD2. CDR3 length: 16 residues. The V gene end was trimmed by 3 bases and the J gene end by 5 bases; junction bases not matched to a gene: 8. CDR1 and CDR2 from the germline V gene are LNHNV and YYDKDF (reference sequence).

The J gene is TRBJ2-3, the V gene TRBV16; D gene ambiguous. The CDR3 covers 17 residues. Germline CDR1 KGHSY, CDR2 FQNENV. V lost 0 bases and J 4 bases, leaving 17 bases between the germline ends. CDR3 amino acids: CASSQSRLQIGPDTQYF. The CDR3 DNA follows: TGTGCCAGCAGCCAATCTCGACTCCAGATAGGACCAGATACGCAGTATTTT. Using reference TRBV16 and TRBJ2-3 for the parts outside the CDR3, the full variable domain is GEEVAQTPKHLVRGEGQKAKLYCAPIKGHSYVFWYQQVLKNEFKFLISFQNENVFDETGMPKERFSAKCLPNSPCSLEIQATKLEDSAVYFCASSQSRLQIGPDTQYFGPGTRLTVL.

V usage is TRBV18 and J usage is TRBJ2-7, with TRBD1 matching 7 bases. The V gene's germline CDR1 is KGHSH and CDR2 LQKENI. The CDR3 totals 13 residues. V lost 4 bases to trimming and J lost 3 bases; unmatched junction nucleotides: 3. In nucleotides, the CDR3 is TGTGCCAGCTCACTCGGGACAGACTACGAGCAGTACTTC. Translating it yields CASSLGTDYEQYF.

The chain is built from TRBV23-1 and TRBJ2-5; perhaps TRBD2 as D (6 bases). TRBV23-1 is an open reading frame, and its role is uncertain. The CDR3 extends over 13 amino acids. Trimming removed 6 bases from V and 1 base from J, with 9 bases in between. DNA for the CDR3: TGCGCCAGCAGCCCGGGACTCCAAGAGACCCAGTACTTC. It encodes CASSPGLQETQYF.

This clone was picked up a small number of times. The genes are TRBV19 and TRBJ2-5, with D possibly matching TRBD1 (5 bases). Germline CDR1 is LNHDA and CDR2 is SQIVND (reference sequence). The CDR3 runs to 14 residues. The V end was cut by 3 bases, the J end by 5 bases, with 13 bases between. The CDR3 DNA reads TGTGCCAGTAGTATCCCAGGGTCAGGGGAGACCCAGTACTTC. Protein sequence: CASSIPGSGETQYF.

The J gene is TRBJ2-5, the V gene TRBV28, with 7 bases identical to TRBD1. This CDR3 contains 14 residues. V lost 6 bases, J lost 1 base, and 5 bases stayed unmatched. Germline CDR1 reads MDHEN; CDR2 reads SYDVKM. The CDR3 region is CASRLDRVQETQYF. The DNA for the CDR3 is TGTGCCAGCAGGCTCGACAGGGTCCAAGAGACCCAGTACTTC. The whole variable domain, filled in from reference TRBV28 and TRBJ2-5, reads DVKVTQSSRYLVKRTGEKVFLECVQDMDHENMFWYRQDPGLGLRLIYFSYDVKMKEKGDIPEGYSVSREKKERFSLILESASTNQTSMYLCASRLDRVQETQYFGPGTRLLVL.

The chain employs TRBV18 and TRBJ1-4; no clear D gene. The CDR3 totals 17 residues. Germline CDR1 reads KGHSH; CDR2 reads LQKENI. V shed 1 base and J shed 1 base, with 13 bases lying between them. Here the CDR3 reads CASSPRPSRLTNEKLFF. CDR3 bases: TGTGCCAGCTCACCACGACCCTCTCGGTTAACTAATGAAAAACTGTTTTTT.

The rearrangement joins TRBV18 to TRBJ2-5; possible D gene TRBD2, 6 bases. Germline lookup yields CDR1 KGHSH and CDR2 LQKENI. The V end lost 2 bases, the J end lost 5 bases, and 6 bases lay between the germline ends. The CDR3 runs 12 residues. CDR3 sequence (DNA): TGTGCCAGCTCACCAGCGGGGGAGACCCAGTACTTC. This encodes CASSPAGETQYF.

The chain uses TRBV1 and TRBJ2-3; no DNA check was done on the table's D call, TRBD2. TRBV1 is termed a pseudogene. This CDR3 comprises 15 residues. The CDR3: CASSQLLAGGRPQYF. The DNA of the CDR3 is TGCGCCAGCAGCCAGTTGCTAGCGGGGGGGCGTCCGCAGTATTTT.

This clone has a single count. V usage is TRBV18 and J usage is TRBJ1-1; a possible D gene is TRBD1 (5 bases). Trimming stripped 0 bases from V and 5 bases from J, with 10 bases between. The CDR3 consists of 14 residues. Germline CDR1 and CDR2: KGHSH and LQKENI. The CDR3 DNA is TGTGCCAGCTCACCACCCAGGGCAGGGACTGAAGCTTTCTTT. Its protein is CASSPPRAGTEAFF.

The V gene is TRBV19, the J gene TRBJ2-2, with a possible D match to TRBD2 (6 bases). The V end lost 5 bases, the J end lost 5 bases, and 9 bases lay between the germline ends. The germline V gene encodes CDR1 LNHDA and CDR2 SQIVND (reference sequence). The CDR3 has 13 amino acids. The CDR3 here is CASSFSGTGELFF. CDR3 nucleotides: TGTGCCAGTAGTTTTAGCGGAACCGGGGAGCTGTTTTTT.

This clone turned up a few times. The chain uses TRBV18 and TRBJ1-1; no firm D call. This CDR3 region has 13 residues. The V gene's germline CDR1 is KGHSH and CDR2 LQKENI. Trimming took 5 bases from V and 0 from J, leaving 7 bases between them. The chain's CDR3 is CASSRRLNTEAFF. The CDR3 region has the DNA TGTGCCAGCTCAAGGCGGTTGAACACTGAAGCTTTCTTT.

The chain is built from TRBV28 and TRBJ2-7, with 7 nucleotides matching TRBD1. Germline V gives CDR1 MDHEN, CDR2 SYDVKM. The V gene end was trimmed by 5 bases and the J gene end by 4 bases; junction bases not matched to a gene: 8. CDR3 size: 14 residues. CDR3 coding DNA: TGTGCCAGCAGTCCATCCCTCAGGGGGTACGAGCAGTACTTC. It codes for CASSPSLRGYEQYF. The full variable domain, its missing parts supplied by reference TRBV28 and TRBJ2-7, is DVKVTQSSRYLVKRTGEKVFLECVQDMDHENMFWYRQDPGLGLRLIYFSYDVKMKEKGDIPEGYSVSREKKERFSLILESASTNQTSMYLCASSPSLRGYEQYFGPGTRLTVT.